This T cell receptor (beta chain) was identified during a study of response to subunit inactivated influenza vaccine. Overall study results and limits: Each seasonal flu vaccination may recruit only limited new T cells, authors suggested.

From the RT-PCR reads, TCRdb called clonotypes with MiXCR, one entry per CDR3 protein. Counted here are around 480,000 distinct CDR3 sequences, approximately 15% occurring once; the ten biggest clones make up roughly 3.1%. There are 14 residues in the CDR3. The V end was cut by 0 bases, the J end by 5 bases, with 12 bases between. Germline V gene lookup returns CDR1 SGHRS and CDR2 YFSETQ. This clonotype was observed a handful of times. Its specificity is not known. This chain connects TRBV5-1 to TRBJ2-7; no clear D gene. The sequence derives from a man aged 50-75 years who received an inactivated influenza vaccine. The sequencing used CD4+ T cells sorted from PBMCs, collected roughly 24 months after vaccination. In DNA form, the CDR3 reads TGCGCCAGCAGCTTGGTTGTTAGCTGGGACGAGCAGTACTTC. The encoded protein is CASSLVVSWDEQYF. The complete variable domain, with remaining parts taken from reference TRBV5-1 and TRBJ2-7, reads KAGVTQTPRYLIKTRGQQVTLSCSPISGHRSVSWYQQTPGQGLQFLFEYFSETQRNKGNFPGRFSGRQFSNSRSEMNVSTLELGDSALYLCASSLVVSWDEQYFGPGTRLTVT.